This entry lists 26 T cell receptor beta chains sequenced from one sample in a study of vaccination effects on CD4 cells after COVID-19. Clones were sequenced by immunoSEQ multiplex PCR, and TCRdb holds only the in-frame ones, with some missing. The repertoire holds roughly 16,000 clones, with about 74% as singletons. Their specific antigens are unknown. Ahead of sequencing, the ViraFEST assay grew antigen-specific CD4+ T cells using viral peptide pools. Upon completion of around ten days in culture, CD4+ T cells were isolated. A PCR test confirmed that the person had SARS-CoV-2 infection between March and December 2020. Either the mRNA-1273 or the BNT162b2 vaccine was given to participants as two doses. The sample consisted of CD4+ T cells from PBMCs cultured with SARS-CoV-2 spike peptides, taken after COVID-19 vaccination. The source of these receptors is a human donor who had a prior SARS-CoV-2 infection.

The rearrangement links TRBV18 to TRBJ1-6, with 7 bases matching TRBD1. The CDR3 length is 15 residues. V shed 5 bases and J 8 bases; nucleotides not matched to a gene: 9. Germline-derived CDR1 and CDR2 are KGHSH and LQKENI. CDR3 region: CASSSAGTAYSPLHF. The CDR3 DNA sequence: TGTGCCAGCTCATCCGCCGGGACAGCTTATTCACCCCTCCACTTT.

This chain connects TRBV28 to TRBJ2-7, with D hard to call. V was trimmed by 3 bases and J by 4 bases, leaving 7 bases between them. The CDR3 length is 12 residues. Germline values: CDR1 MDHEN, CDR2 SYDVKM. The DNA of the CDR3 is TGTGCCAGCAGTTTCCAAAATTACGAGCAGTACTTC. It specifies CASSFQNYEQYF.

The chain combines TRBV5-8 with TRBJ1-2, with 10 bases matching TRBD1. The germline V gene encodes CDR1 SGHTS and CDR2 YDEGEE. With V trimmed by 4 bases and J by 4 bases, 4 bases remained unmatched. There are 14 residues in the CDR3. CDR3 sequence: CASSRDRGGYGYTF. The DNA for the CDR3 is TGTGCCAGCAGCAGGGACAGGGGAGGCTATGGCTACACCTTC.

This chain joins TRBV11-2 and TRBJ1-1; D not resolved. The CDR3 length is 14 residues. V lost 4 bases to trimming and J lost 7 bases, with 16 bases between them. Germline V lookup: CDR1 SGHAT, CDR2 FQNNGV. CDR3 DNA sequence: TGTGCCAGCAGCTCCCCACGCGTGGGAAATGAAGCTTTCTTT. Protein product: CASSSPRVGNEAFF.

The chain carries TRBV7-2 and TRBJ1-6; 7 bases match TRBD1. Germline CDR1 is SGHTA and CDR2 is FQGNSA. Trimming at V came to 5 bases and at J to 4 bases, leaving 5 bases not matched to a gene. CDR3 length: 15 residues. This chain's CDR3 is CASSPRDSYNSPLHF. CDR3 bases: TGTGCCAGCAGCCCTCGGGACAGTTATAATTCACCCCTCCACTTT.

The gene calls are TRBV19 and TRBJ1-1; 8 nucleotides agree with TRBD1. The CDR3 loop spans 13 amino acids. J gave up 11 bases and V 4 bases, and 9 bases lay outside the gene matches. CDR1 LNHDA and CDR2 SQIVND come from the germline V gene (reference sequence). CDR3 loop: CASSTGQGSRAFF. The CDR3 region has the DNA TGTGCCAGTAGTACCGGACAGGGATCGCGGGCTTTCTTT.

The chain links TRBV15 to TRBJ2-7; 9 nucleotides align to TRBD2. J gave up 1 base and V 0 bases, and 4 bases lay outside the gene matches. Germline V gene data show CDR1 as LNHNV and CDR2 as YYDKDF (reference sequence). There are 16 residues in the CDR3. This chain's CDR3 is CATSRDPSGVSYEQYF. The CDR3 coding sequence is TGTGCCACCAGCAGAGATCCTAGCGGGGTTTCCTACGAGCAGTACTTC.

CDR3 sequence: CASSQFDGNTEAFF. The CDR3 region has the DNA TGTGCCAGCAGCCAATTCGACGGGAACACTGAAGCTTTCTTT. The rearrangement joins TRBV3-1 (or the pseudogene TRBV3-2) to TRBJ1-1; no firm D call. Trimming removed 2 bases at V and 1 base at J, with 8 bases between. This CDR3 spans 14 amino acids. CDR1 is LGHDT, CDR2 YNNKEL, per germline (reference sequence).

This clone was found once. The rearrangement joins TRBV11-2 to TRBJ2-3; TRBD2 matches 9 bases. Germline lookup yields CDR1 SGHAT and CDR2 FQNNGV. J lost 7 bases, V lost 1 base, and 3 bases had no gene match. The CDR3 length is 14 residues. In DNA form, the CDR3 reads TGTGCCAGCAGCTTAGGCGGGGGGGTAAATACGCAGTATTTT. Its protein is CASSLGGGVNTQYF.

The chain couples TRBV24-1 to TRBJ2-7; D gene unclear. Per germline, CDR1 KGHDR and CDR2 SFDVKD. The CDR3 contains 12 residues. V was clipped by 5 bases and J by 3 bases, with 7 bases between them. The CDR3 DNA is TGTGCCACCAGTGTACCGGACTACGAGCAGTACTTC. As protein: CATSVPDYEQYF.

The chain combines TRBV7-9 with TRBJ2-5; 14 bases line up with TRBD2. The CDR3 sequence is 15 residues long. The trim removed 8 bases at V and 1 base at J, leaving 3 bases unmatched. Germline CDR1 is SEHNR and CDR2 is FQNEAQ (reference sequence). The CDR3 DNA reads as TGTGCCAGCTTAGGGACTAGCGGGAGCCAAGAGACCCAGTACTTC. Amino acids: CASLGTSGSQETQYF. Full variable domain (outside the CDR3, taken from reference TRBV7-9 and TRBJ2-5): DTGVSQNPRHKITKRGQNVTFRCDPISEHNRLYWYRQTLGQGPEFLTYFQNEAQLEKSRLLSDRFSAERPKGSFSTLEIQRTEQGDSAMYLCASLGTSGSQETQYFGPGTRLLVL.

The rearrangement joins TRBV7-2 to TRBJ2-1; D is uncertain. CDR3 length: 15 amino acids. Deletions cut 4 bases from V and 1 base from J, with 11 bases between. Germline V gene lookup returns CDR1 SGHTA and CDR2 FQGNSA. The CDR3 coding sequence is TGTGCCAGCAGCTCCCGGACCGTATCCTACAATGAGCAGTTCTTC. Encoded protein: CASSSRTVSYNEQFF. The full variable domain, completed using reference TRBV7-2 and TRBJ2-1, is GAGVSQSPSNKVTEKGKDVELRCDPISGHTALYWYRQSLGQGLEFLIYFQGNSAPDKSGLPSDRFSAERTGGSVSTLTIQRTQQEDSAVYLCASSSRTVSYNEQFFGPGTRLTVL.

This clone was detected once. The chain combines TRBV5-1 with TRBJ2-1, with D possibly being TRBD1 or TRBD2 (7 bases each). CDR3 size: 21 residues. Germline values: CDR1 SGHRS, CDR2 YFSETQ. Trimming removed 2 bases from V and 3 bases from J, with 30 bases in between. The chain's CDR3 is CASSLGRGRSGWGQYYNEQFF. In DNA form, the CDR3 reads TGCGCCAGCAGCTTAGGGAGGGGGCGCAGCGGGTGGGGGCAATACTACAATGAGCAGTTCTTC.

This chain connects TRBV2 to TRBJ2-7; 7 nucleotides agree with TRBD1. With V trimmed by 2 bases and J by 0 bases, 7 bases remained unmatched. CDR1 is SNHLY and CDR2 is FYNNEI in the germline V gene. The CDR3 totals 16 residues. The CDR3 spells CASSEPRTGSSYEQYF. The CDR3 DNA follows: TGTGCCAGCAGTGAACCCCGGACAGGCAGCTCCTACGAGCAGTACTTC.

This CDR3 reads CAITSGTSANYEQYF. CDR3 sequence (DNA): TGTGCCATCACTTCTGGGACTAGCGCGAACTACGAGCAGTACTTC. The chain links TRBV10-3 to TRBJ2-7; 10 nucleotides align to TRBD2. CDR1 is ENHRY and CDR2 is SYGVKD in the germline V gene. This CDR3 contains 15 residues. With 7 bases clipped from V and 3 bases from J, the junction kept 9 bases outside the gene matches.

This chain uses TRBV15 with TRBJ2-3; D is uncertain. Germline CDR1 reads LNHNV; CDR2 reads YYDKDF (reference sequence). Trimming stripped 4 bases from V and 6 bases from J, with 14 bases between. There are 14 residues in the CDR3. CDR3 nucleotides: TGTGCCACCAGCATCGACGGTCTCGAGGATACGCAGTATTTT. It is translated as CATSIDGLEDTQYF.

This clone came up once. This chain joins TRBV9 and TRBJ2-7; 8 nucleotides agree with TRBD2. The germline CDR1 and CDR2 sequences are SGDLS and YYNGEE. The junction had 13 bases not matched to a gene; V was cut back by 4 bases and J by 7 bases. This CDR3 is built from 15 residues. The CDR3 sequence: CASSPPRGGPWEQYF. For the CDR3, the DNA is TGTGCCAGCAGCCCCCCTCGCGGGGGGCCATGGGAGCAGTACTTC.

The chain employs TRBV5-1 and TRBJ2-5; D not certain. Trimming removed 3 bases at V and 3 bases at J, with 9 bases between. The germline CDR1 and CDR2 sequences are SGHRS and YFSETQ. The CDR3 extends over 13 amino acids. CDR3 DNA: TGCGCCAGCAGCTCGGACGGAAAAGAGACCCAGTACTTC. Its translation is CASSSDGKETQYF.

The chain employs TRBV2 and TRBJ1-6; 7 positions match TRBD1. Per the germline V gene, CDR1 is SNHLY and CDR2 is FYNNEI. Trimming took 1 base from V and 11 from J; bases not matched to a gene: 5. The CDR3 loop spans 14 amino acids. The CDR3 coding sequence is TGTGCCAGCAGTGAAGGGGCAGGGGGTCCACCCCTCCACTTT. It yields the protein CASSEGAGGPPLHF. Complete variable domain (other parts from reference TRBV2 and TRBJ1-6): EPEVTQTPSHQVTQMGQEVILRCVPISNHLYFYWYRQILGQKVEFLVSFYNNEISEKSEIFDDQFSVERPDGSNFTLKIRSTKLEDSAMYFCASSEGAGGPPLHFGNGTRLTVT.

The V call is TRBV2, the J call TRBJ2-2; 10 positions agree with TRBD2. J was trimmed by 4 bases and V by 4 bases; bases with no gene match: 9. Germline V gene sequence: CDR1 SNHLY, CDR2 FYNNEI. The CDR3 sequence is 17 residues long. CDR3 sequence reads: CASSVPLAGGATGELFF. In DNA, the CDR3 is TGTGCCAGCAGTGTCCCGTTAGCGGGGGGCGCCACCGGGGAGCTGTTTTTT.

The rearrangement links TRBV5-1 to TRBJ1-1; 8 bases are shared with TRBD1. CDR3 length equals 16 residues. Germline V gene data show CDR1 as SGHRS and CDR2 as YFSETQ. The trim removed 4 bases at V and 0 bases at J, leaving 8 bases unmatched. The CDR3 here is CASSTSQGAVNTEAFF. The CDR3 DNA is TGCGCCAGCAGCACCAGTCAGGGGGCAGTGAACACTGAAGCTTTCTTT.

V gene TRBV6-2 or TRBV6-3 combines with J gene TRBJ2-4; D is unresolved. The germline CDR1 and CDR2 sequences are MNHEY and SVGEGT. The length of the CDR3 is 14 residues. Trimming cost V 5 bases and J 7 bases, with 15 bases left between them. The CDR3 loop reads CASSPTRPENIQYF. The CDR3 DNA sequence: TGTGCCAGCAGTCCGACACGACCTGAGAACATTCAGTACTTC.

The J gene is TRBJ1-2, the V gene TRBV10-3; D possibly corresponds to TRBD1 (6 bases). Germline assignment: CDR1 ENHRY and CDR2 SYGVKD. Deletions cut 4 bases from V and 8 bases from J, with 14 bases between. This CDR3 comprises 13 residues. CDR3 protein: CAISADTGYGYTF. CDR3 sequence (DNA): TGTGCCATCAGTGCCGATACAGGGTACGGCTACACCTTC.

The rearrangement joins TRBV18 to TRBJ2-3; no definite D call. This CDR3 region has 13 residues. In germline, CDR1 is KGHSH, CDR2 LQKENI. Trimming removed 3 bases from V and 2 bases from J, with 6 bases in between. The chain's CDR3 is CASSPYHTDTQYF. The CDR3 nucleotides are TGTGCCAGCTCACCGTATCACACAGATACGCAGTATTTT.

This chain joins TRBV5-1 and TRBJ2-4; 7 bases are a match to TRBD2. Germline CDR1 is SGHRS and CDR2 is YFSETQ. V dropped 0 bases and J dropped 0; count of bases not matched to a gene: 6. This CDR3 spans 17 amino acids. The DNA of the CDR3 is TGCGCCAGCAGCTTGGGATGGGGGGGTGAAGCCAAAAACATTCAGTACTTC. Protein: CASSLGWGGEAKNIQYF. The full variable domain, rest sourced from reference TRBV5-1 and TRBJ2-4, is KAGVTQTPRYLIKTRGQQVTLSCSPISGHRSVSWYQQTPGQGLQFLFEYFSETQRNKGNFPGRFSGRQFSNSRSEMNVSTLELGDSALYLCASSLGWGGEAKNIQYFGAGTRLSVL.

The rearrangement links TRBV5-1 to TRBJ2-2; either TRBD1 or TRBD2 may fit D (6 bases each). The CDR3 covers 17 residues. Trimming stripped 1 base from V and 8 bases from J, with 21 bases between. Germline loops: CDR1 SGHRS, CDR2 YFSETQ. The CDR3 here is CASSLQVARAGTGELFF. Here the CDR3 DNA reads TGCGCCAGCAGCTTGCAAGTCGCGCGGGCGGGGACAGGGGAGCTGTTTTTT.